What follows describes a single T cell receptor (beta chain). Its antigen is unknown. The assay was immunoSEQ multiplex PCR, and TCRdb's table has in-frame clones only and misses some. Among about 57,000 clones, over 85% were seen once, and the ten largest hold 1.6%. This record belongs to a study of graft-versus-host responses after intestinal transplantation. Study as a whole: Transplant recipients had multivisceral, liver-intestinal, or isolated intestinal grafts. Once they had received anti-thymocyte globulin induction, all recipients took tacrolimus and steroids for about 3 years.

General observations from the study: Early after transplant, HvG declines were associated with peak levels of circulating GvH clones. Recipient marrow contained GvH clones, some of which appeared first in ileum or blood.

Per the germline V gene, CDR1 is SGHRS and CDR2 is YFSETQ. This CDR3 spans 13 amino acids. V was clipped by 3 bases and J by 5 bases; unmatched bases: 2. This sequence joins TRBV5-1 and TRBJ2-1; 7 bases map to TRBD1. This material consisted of PBMCs, taken 26 days after transplant. This TCR was sampled from a human patient who received an intestinal transplant, so some T cells may come from the graft donor. The CDR3: CASSWQGDNEQFF. Written as DNA, the CDR3 is TGCGCCAGCAGCTGGCAGGGGGACAATGAGCAGTTCTTC.